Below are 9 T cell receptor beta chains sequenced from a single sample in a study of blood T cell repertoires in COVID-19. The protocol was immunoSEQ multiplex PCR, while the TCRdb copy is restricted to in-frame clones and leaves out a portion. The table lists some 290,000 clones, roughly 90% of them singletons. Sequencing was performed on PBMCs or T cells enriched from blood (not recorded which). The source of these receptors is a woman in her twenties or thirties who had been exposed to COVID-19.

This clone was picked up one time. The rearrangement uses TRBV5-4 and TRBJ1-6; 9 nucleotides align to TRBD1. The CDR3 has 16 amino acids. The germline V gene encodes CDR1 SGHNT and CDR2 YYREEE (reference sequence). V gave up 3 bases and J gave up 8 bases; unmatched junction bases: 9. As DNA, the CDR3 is TGTGCCAGCAGCTGGGGGGGCGGACAGGGGTATTCACCCCTCCACTTT. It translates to CASSWGGGQGYSPLHF.

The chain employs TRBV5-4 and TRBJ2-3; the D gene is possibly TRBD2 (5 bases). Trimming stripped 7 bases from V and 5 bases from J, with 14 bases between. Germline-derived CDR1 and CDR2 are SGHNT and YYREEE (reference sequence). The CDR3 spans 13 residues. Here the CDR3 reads CASPGLEVDTQYF. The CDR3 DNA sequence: TGTGCCAGCCCGGGGTTGGAGGTAGATACGCAGTATTTT.

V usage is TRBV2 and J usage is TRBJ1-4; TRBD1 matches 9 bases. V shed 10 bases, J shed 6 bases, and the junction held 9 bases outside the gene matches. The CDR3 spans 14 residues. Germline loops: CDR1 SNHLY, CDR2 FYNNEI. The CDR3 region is CAIIQTGGDEKLFF. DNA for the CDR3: TGTGCCATCATTCAGACAGGGGGGGATGAAAAACTGTTTTTT.

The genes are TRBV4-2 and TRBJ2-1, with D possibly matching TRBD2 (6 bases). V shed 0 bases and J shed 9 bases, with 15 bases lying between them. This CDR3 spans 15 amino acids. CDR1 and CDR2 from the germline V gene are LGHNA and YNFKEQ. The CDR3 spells CASSQELRVGSEQFF. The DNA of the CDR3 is TGTGCCAGCAGCCAAGAGTTAAGAGTCGGGAGTGAGCAGTTCTTC.

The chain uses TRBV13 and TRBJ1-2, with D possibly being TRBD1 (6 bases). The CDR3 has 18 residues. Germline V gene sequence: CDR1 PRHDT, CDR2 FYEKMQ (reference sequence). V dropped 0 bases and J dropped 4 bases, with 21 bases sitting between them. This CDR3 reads CASSLGVPVGANSYGYTF. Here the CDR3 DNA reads TGTGCCAGCAGCTTAGGGGTCCCCGTGGGGGCCAACTCCTATGGCTACACCTTC.

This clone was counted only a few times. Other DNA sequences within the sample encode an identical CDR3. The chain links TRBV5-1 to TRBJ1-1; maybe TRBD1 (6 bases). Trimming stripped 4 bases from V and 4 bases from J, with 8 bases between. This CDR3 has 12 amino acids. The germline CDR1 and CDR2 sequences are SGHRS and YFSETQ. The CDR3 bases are TGCGCCAGCAGCCTCAGGGGCACTGAAGCTTTCTTT. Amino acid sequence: CASSLRGTEAFF.

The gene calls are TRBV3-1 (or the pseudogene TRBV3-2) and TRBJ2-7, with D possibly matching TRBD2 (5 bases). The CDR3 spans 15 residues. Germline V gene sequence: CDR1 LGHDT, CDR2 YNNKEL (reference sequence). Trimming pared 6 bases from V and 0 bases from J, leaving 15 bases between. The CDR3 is CASSPLPSTSYEQYF. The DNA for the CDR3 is TGTGCCAGCAGTCCCCTCCCTAGCACCTCCTACGAGCAGTACTTC.

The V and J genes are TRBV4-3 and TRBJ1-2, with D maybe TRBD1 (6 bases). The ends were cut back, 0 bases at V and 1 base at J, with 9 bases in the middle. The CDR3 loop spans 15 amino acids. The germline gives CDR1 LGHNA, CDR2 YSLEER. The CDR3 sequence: CASSQDSGDNYGYTF. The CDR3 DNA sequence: TGCGCCAGCAGCCAAGATTCAGGGGATAACTATGGCTACACCTTC.

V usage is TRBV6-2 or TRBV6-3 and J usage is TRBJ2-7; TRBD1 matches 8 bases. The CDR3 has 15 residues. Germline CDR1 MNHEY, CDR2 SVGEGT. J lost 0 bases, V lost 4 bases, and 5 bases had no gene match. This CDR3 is CASSSDRGPSYEQYF. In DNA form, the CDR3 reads TGTGCCAGCAGTTCCGACAGGGGACCCTCCTACGAGCAGTACTTC.